This TCR beta chain was obtained from a study of radiotherapy plus CTLA-4 blockade in lung cancer. Looking at the study overall: Of all patients, approximately 20% responded objectively and roughly 31% showed disease control.

The table came from immunoSEQ multiplex PCR; TCRdb's copy has only in-frame clones and leaves some out. There are roughly 85,000 clones in the sample; 70% to 90% occur only once, and roughly 17% lies in the top ten. The CDR3 extends over 15 amino acids. V and J are TRBV7-5 and TRBJ2-5; no check of the table's D call, TRBD2, against the DNA was made. TRBV7-5 is given as a pseudogene. The receptor was isolated from a human donor with non-small cell lung cancer that progressed on radiotherapy plus ipilimumab. Sequencing was performed on peripheral blood, taken from a patient treated with radiotherapy plus ipilimumab. CDR3 sequence reads: CVRSSFSGGAETQYF. The CDR3 DNA reads as TGTGTCAGAAGCTCCTTTAGCGGGGGGGCTGAGACCCAGTACTTC.